This T cell receptor beta chain was captured in a study of identical twins. The sample holds a few counts of this clonotype. This CDR3 spans 14 amino acids. V lost 2 bases and J lost 4; bases outside the gene matches: 5. CDR1 DFQATT and CDR2 SNEGSKA come from the germline V gene (reference sequence). TCRdb re-derived calls from the 5' RACE reads in MiXCR, one entry per CDR3 protein. The data contain some 730,000 distinct CDR3 sequences, 15% to 20% of them singletons. These data were likewise used in another study, on T cells expressing NK-cell markers.

This receptor was identified in a young woman in good health. Sequenced: PBMCs. The J gene is TRBJ2-5, the V gene TRBV20-1; 9 nucleotides align to TRBD2. CDR3: CSARTPSGAETQYF. The CDR3 nucleotides read TGCAGTGCTAGAACTCCTAGCGGGGCAGAGACCCAGTACTTC.